Presented here are 20 T cell receptor beta chains from one specimen sequenced in a study of T-cell reconstitution after alpha-beta-depleted transplantation in children. As it was prepared, the TCRbeta library received unique molecular identifiers. TCRdb itself ran the PCR reads through MiXCR, one entry per CDR3 protein. The sample holds hundreds of thousands of distinct CDR3 sequences; about an eighth are singletons and the top ten take around 4.5%. This specimen consisted of PBMCs, obtained from the stem cell graft. The receptors stem from a human donor who donated a stem cell graft to a child with Fanconi anemia.

The chain is built from TRBV28 and TRBJ1-2; D ambiguous. Germline CDR1 MDHEN, CDR2 SYDVKM. V was cut by 3 bases and J by 7 bases, with 15 bases left in between. CDR3 length equals 14 residues. CDR3 amino acids: CASSLRATLRGYTF. The CDR3 region has the DNA TGTGCCAGCAGTTTGAGGGCCACCTTGCGTGGCTACACCTTC.

The sample holds many counts of this clonotype. The chain recombines TRBV12-3 or TRBV12-4 with TRBJ2-1, with TRBD1 identical over 8 bases. The CDR3 covers 17 residues. After removal of 0 bases from V and 7 bases from J, the junction contained 11 bases not matched to a gene. The CDR3: CASSLALGQGAGNEQFF. The CDR3 nucleotides are TGTGCCAGCAGTTTAGCGCTTGGGCAGGGGGCTGGGAATGAGCAGTTCTTC.

This clonotype was counted ten times or more. The CDR3 DNA reads as TGTGCCAGCAGCACCGGGGCCGTCTATGGCTACACCTTC. Translated: CASSTGAVYGYTF. The J gene is TRBJ1-2, the V gene TRBV12-3 or TRBV12-4; a possible D gene is TRBD1 (5 bases). The CDR3 spans 13 residues. The ends were cut back, 6 bases at V and 4 bases at J, with 12 bases in the middle.

A few counts support this clonotype. The chain is built from TRBV7-2 and TRBJ2-1, with D uncertain. The V gene lost 5 bases and the J gene lost 3 bases, with 14 bases spanning the gap. The CDR3 spans 15 residues. The germline CDR1 and CDR2 sequences are SGHTA and FQGNSA. Here the CDR3 reads CASSRATQDYNEQFF. For the CDR3, the DNA is TGTGCCAGCAGCCGAGCAACTCAGGACTACAATGAGCAGTTCTTC. The whole variable domain, remainder taken from reference TRBV7-2 and TRBJ2-1, is GAGVSQSPSNKVTEKGKDVELRCDPISGHTALYWYRQSLGQGLEFLIYFQGNSAPDKSGLPSDRFSAERTGGSVSTLTIQRTQQEDSAVYLCASSRATQDYNEQFFGPGTRLTVL.

The chain uses TRBV5-1 and TRBJ1-2, with TRBD1 identical over 9 bases. The V and J ends lost 3 bases and 4 bases, in that order; junction bases with no gene match: 7. Germline assignment: CDR1 SGHRS and CDR2 YFSETQ. CDR3 length equals 15 residues. The CDR3 loop is CASSWDRDSSYGYTF. The DNA of the CDR3 is TGCGCCAGCAGCTGGGACAGGGACTCTAGCTATGGCTACACCTTC.

This clonotype was seen only a few times. J is TRBJ1-2 and V is TRBV6-2 or TRBV6-3; D is perhaps TRBD1 (5 bases). There are 12 residues in the CDR3. The V end was cut by 6 bases, the J end by 3 bases, with 8 bases between. Germline CDR1 is MNHEY and CDR2 is SVGEGT. CDR3 residues: CASRGTYYGYTF. The CDR3 coding sequence is TGTGCCAGCAGAGGGACTTACTATGGCTACACCTTC.

The sample holds many counts of this clonotype. The chain combines TRBV15 with TRBJ2-5, with no clear D. This CDR3 is built from 12 residues. The V gene lost 4 bases and the J gene lost 2 bases, with 5 bases spanning the gap. Per the germline V gene, CDR1 is LNHNV and CDR2 is YYDKDF (reference sequence). Here the CDR3 reads CATSNLQETQYF. In DNA form, the CDR3 reads TGTGCCACCAGCAATCTTCAAGAGACCCAGTACTTC.

The chain links TRBV3-1 to TRBJ2-1, with D maybe TRBD2 (5 bases). CDR3 length: 14 amino acids. The V end lost 0 bases, the J end lost 6 bases, and 9 bases lay between the germline ends. From germline, CDR1 is LGHDT and CDR2 YNNKEL (reference sequence). The chain's CDR3 is CASSQEPTSNEQFF. The CDR3 region has the DNA TGTGCCAGCAGCCAAGAACCAACTAGCAATGAGCAGTTCTTC.

Only a few counts were recorded for this clonotype. The chain has TRBV5-1 and TRBJ1-1, with a weak D call TRBD1 (5 bases). The germline CDR1 and CDR2 sequences are SGHRS and YFSETQ. The CDR3 has 17 residues. Trimming pared 7 bases from V and 7 bases from J, leaving 29 bases between. The CDR3 spells CASLFRPQGEDGGEAFF. The CDR3 DNA reads as TGCGCCAGCCTTTTCCGCCCTCAGGGAGAGGACGGTGGTGAAGCTTTCTTT.

The rearrangement links TRBV20-1 to TRBJ1-5, with 7 bases matching TRBD1. Trimming took 0 bases from V and 0 from J; bases not matched to a gene: 11. Germline CDR1 DFQATT, CDR2 SNEGSKA (reference sequence). CDR3 size: 18 residues. The CDR3 coding sequence is TGCAGTGCTAGAGATTTAAAGGGGGCCAAGAATAGCAATCAGCCCCAGCATTTT. Amino acids: CSARDLKGAKNSNQPQHF.

In this sample, this clonotype turned up a few times. V and J are TRBV6-1 and TRBJ2-5; D is undetermined. This CDR3 has 16 amino acids. CDR1 MNHNS and CDR2 SASEGT come from the germline V gene. The V gene lost 6 bases and the J gene lost 5 bases, with 22 bases spanning the gap. CDR3 amino acids: CASRSPGPRNIETQYF. The CDR3, as DNA: TGTGCCAGCAGAAGCCCGGGCCCCCGGAACATCGAGACCCAGTACTTC.

This sequence joins TRBV27 and TRBJ1-5; tentative D call: TRBD1 (6 bases). Trimming shortened V by 8 bases and J by 6 bases, and 20 bases separated the two germline ends. This CDR3 is built from 15 residues. Germline V gene sequence: CDR1 MNHEY, CDR2 SMNVEV (reference sequence). CDR3 nucleotide sequence: TGTGCCAGCGCCATCGGGGGGGCGCAAGGTCAGCCCCAGCATTTT. This encodes CASAIGGAQGQPQHF.

The chain combines TRBV29-1 with TRBJ2-5, with 8 bases that match TRBD1. Looked up from germline, CDR1 is SQVTM and CDR2 is ANQGSEA. The CDR3 runs 13 residues. Germline trimming cut 5 bases from V and 5 bases from J; bases unmatched to any gene: 7. CDR3 nucleotides: TGCAGCGTTTTGGCAGGGGGCGGCGAGACCCAGTACTTC. This codes for CSVLAGGGETQYF.

V and J are TRBV6-2 or TRBV6-3 and TRBJ1-5; 7 bases fit TRBD1. Germline V gene sequence: CDR1 MNHEY, CDR2 SVGEGT. The CDR3 length is 17 residues. V was clipped by 6 bases and J by 5 bases; unmatched bases: 16. Here the CDR3 reads CASRQFDREWEDQPQHF. CDR3 DNA sequence: TGTGCCAGCAGGCAATTTGACAGGGAATGGGAAGATCAGCCCCAGCATTTT.

In this sample, this clonotype turned up a few times. V gene TRBV20-1 combines with J gene TRBJ1-1; no firm D call. V was cut by 3 bases and J by 2 bases, with 19 bases left in between. CDR3 size: 16 residues. The germline CDR1 and CDR2 sequences are DFQATT and SNEGSKA (reference sequence). The CDR3: CSASSLGGSRNTEAFF. CDR3 nucleotide sequence: TGCAGTGCTAGTTCCCTCGGCGGGAGCAGAAACACTGAAGCTTTCTTT.

This clonotype showed up just a few times. The chain joins TRBV11-2 to TRBJ2-5; tentatively, D is TRBD1 (6 bases). V was shortened by 2 bases and J by 1 base, with 8 bases between the two germline ends. The CDR3 loop spans 14 amino acids. CDR1 SGHAT and CDR2 FQNNGV come from the germline V gene. CDR3 DNA: TGTGCCAGCAGCTTAATGACAGGCCAAGAGACCCAGTACTTC. This codes for CASSLMTGQETQYF.

This clonotype was counted between two and nine times. The chain employs TRBV4-2 and TRBJ2-1; D unclear. Trimming removed 3 bases from V and 7 bases from J, with 10 bases in between. CDR1 is LGHNA and CDR2 is YNFKEQ in the germline V gene. CDR3 length: 13 amino acids. DNA for the CDR3: TGTGCCAGCAGCCACGACGGCCTTAATGAGCAGTTCTTC. Encoded protein: CASSHDGLNEQFF.

The gene calls are TRBV20-1 and TRBJ1-1; TRBD1 aligns across 7 bases. The CDR3 totals 12 residues. With V trimmed by 3 bases and J by 11 bases, 9 bases remained unmatched. Germline CDR1 is DFQATT and CDR2 is SNEGSKA (reference sequence). For the CDR3, the DNA is TGCAGTGCTAGGGGGGGACAGCCTGGGGCTTTCTTT. This codes for CSARGGQPGAFF.

The V gene is TRBV14, the J gene TRBJ2-2; tentatively, D is TRBD1 (5 bases). The CDR3 covers 14 residues. Trimming shortened V by 3 bases and J by 6 bases, and 11 bases separated the two germline ends. Germline V gene lookup returns CDR1 SGHDN and CDR2 FVKESK. The DNA of the CDR3 is TGTGCCAGCAGCCAGACAACAGGCCCCGGGGAGCTGTTTTTT. Protein product: CASSQTTGPGELFF.

In its sample, this clonotype was seen a few times. This sequence joins TRBV5-1 and TRBJ2-4; 10 bases map to TRBD1. Unmatched junction bases numbered 10, after V lost 4 bases and J lost 9 bases. The CDR3 is made up of 15 amino acids. CDR1 SGHRS and CDR2 YFSETQ come from the germline V gene. The chain's CDR3 is CASSQGQGSGVIQYF. For the CDR3, the DNA is TGCGCCAGCAGCCAGGGACAGGGGAGCGGGGTCATTCAGTACTTC.